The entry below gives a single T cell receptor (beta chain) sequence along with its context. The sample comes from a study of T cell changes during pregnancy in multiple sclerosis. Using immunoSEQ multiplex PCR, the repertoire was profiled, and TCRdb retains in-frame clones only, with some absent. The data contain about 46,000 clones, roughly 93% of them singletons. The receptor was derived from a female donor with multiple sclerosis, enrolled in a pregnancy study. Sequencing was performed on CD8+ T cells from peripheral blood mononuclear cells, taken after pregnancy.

CDR3 nucleotide sequence: TGCGCCAGCAGTGAGGGAGGGAGCCCCTCACTAAGGGACGAGCAGTACTTC. Its protein is CASSEGGSPSLRDEQYF. The chain recombines TRBV10-2 with TRBJ2-7; TRBD2 is a possible D gene (6 bases). The CDR3 totals 17 residues. The germline CDR1 and CDR2 sequences are WSHSY and SAAADI. Trimming shortened V by 2 bases and J by 5 bases, and 22 bases separated the two germline ends.